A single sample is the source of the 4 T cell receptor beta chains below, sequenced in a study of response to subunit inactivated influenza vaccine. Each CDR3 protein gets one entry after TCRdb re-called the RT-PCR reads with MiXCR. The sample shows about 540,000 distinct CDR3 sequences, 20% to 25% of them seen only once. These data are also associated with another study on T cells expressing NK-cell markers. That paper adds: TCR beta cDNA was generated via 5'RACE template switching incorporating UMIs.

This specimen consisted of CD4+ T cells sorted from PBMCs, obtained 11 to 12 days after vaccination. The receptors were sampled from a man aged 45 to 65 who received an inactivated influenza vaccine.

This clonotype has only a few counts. CDR3 DNA: TGTGCCAGTCGGGAAGGGAATCAGCCCCAGCATTTT. Translation gives CASREGNQPQHF. This chain uses TRBV6-5 with TRBJ1-5; D is unresolved. Germline CDR1 MNHEY, CDR2 SVGAGI. The CDR3 runs to 12 residues. Trimming pared 9 bases from V and 4 bases from J, leaving 10 bases between.

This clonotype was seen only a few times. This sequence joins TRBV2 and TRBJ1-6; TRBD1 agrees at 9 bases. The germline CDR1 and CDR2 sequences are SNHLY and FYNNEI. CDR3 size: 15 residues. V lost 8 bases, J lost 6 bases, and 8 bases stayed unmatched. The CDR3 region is CASRLGTGPNSPLHF. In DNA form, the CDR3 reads TGTGCCAGCCGTTTGGGGACAGGGCCTAATTCACCCCTCCACTTT.

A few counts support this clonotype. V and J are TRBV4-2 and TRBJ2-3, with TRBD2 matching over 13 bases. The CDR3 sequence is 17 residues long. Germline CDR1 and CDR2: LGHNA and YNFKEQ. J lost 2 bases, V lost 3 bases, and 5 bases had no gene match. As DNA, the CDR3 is TGTGCCAGCAGCCATGAAACTAGCGGGGGGGACACAGATACGCAGTATTTT. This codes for CASSHETSGGDTDTQYF.

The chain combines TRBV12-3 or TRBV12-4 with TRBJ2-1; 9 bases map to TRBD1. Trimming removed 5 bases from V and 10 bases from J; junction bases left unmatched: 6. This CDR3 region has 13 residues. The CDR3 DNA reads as TGTGCCAGCAGTCGAGACAGGGGGAGAGAGCAGTTCTTC. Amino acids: CASSRDRGREQFF.